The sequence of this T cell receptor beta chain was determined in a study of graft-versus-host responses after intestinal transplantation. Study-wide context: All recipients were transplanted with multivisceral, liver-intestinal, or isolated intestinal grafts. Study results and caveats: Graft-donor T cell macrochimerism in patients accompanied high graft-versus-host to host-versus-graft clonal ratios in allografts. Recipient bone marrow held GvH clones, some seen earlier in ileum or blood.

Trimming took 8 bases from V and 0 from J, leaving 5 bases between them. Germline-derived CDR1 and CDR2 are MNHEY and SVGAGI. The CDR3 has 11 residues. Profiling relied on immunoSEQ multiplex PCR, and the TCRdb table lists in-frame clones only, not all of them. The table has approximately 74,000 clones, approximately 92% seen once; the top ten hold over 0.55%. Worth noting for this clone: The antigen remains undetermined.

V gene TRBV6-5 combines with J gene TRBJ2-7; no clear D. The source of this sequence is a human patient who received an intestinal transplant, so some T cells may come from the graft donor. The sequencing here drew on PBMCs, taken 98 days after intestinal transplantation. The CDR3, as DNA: TGTGCCAGCGGGGACTCCTACGAGCAGTACTTC. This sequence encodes CASGDSYEQYF.